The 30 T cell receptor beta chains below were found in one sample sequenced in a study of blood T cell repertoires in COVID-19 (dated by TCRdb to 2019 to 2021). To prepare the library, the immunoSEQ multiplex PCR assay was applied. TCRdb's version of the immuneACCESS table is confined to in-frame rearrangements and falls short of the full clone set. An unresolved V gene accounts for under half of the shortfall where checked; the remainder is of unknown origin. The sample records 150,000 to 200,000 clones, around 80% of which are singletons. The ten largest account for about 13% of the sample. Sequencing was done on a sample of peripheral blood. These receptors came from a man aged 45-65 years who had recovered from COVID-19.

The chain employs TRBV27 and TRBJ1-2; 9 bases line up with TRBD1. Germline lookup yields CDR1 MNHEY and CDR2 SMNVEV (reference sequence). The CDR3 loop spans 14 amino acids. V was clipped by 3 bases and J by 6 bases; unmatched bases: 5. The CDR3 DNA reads TGTGCCAGCAGTTTTTTTAACAGGGGGCATGGCTACACCTTC. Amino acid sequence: CASSFFNRGHGYTF.

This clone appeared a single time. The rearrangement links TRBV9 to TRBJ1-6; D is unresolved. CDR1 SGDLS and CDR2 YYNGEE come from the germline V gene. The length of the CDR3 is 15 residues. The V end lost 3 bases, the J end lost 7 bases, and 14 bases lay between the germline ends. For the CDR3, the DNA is TGTGCCAGCAGCGCTGAGACTTTAGGCAATTCACCCCTCCACTTT. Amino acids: CASSAETLGNSPLHF.

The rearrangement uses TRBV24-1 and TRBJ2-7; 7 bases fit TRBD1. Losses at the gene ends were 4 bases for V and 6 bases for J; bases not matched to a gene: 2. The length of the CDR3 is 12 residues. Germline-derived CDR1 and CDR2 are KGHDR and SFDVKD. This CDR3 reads CATSETGIEQYF. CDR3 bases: TGTGCCACCAGTGAGACAGGGATCGAGCAGTACTTC.

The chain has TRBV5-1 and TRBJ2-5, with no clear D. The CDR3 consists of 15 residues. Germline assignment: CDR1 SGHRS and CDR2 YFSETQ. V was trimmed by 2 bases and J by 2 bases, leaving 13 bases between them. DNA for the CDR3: TGCGCCAGCAGCTTTCGAGACTTGAGACAAGAGACCCAGTACTTC. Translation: CASSFRDLRQETQYF.

The DNA of the CDR3 is TGTGCCAGCAGCCGCGCAGGGACAGACTATGGCTACACCTTC. Its protein is CASSRAGTDYGYTF. The genes are TRBV4-2 and TRBJ1-2; 7 positions agree with TRBD1. The CDR3 length is 14 residues. After removal of 4 bases from V and 3 bases from J, the junction contained 5 bases not matched to a gene. Germline V gene sequence: CDR1 LGHNA, CDR2 YNFKEQ.

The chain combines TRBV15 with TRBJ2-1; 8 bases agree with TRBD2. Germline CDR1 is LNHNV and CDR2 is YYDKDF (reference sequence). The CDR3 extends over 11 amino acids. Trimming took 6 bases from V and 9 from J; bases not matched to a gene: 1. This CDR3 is CATSAGGEQFF. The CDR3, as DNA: TGTGCCACCAGTGCGGGAGGTGAGCAGTTCTTC.

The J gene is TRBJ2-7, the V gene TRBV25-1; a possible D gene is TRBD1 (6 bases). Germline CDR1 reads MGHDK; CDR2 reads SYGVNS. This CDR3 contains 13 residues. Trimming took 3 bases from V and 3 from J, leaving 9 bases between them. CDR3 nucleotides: TGTGCCAGCAGTGATGGGGGCTTCTACGAGCAGTACTTC. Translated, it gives CASSDGGFYEQYF.

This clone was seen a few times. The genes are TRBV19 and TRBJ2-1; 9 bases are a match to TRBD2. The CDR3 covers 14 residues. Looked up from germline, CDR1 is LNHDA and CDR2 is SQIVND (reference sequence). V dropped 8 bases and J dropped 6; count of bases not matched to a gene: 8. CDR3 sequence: CASQILAGSNEQFF. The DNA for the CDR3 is TGTGCCAGTCAAATCCTAGCGGGAAGCAATGAGCAGTTCTTC.

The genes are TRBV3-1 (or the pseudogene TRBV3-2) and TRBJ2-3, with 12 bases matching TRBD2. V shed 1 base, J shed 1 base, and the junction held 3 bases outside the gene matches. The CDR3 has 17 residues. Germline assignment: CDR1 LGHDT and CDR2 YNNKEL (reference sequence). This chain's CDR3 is CASSQGGLAGRTDTQYF. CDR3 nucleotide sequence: TGTGCCAGCAGCCAAGGAGGACTAGCGGGACGCACAGATACGCAGTATTTT.

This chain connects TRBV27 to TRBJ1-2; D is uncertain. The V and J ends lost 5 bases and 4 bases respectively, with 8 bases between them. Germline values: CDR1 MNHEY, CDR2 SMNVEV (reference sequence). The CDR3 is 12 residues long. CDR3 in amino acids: CASSHFAYGYTF. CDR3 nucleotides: TGTGCCAGCAGTCACTTCGCCTATGGCTACACCTTC.

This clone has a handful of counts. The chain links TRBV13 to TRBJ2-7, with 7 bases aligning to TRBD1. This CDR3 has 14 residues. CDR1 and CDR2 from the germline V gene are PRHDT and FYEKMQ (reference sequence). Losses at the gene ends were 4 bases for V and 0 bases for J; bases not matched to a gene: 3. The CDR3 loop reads CASSWGQHSYEQYF. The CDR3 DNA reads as TGTGCCAGCAGCTGGGGACAGCACTCCTACGAGCAGTACTTC.

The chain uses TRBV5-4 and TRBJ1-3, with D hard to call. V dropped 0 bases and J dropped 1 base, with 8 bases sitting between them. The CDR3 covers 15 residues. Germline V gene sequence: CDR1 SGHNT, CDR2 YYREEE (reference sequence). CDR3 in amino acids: CASSLGGLSGNTIYF. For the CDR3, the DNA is TGTGCCAGCAGCTTGGGCGGGTTATCTGGAAACACCATATATTTT.

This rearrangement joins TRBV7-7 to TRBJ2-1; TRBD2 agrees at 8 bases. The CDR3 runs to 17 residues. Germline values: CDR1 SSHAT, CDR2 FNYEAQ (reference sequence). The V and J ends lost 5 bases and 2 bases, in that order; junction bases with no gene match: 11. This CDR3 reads CASSQAPLAGTYNEQFF. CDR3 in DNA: TGTGCCAGCAGCCAGGCCCCTCTAGCGGGCACCTACAATGAGCAGTTCTTC.

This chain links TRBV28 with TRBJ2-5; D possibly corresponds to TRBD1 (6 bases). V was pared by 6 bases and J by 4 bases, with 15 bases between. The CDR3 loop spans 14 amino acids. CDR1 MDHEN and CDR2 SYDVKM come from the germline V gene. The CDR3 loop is CASSLLQGRETQYF. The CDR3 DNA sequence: TGTGCCAGCAGCCTTCTGCAGGGGCGAGAGACCCAGTACTTC. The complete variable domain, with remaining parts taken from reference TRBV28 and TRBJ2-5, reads DVKVTQSSRYLVKRTGEKVFLECVQDMDHENMFWYRQDPGLGLRLIYFSYDVKMKEKGDIPEGYSVSREKKERFSLILESASTNQTSMYLCASSLLQGRETQYFGPGTRLLVL.

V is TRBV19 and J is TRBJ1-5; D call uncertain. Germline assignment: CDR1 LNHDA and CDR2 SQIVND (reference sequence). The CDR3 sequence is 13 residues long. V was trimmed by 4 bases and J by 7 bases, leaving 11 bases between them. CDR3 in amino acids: CASSTGREQPQHF. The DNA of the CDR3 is TGTGCCAGTAGTACCGGGAGGGAACAGCCCCAGCATTTT.

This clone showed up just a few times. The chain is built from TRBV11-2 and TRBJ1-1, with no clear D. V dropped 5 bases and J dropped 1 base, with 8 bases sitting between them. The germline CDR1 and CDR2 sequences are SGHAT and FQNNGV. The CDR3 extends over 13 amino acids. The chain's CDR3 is CASSNSGNTEAFF. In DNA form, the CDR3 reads TGTGCCAGCAGCAACTCAGGGAACACTGAAGCTTTCTTT.

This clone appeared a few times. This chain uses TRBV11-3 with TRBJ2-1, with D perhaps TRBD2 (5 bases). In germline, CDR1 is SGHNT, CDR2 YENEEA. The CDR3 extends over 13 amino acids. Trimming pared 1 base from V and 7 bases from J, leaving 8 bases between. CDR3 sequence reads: CASSLGGWNEQFF. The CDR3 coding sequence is TGTGCCAGCAGCTTAGGCGGGTGGAATGAGCAGTTCTTC. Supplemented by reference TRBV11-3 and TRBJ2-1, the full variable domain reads EAGVVQSPRYKIIEKKQPVAFWCNPISGHNTLYWYLQNLGQGPELLIRYENEEAVDDSQLPKDRFSAERLKGVDSTLKIQPAELGDSAVYLCASSLGGWNEQFFGPGTRLTVL.

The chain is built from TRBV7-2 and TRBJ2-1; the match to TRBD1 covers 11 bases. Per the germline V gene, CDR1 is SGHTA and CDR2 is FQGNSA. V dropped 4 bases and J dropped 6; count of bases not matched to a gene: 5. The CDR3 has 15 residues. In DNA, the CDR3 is TGTGCCAGCAGCTCCGGGACAGGGGGGATCAATGAGCAGTTCTTC. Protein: CASSSGTGGINEQFF. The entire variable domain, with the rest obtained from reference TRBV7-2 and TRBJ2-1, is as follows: GAGVSQSPSNKVTEKGKDVELRCDPISGHTALYWYRQSLGQGLEFLIYFQGNSAPDKSGLPSDRFSAERTGGSVSTLTIQRTQQEDSAVYLCASSSGTGGINEQFFGPGTRLTVL.

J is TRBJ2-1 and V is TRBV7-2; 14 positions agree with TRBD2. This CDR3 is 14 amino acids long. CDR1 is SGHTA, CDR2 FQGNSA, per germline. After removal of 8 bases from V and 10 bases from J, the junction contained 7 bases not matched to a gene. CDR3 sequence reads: CASGRTSGRLEQFF. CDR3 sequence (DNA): TGTGCCAGCGGACGGACTAGCGGGAGGCTAGAGCAGTTCTTC. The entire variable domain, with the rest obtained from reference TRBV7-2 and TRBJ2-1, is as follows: GAGVSQSPSNKVTEKGKDVELRCDPISGHTALYWYRQSLGQGLEFLIYFQGNSAPDKSGLPSDRFSAERTGGSVSTLTIQRTQQEDSAVYLCASGRTSGRLEQFFGPGTRLTVL.

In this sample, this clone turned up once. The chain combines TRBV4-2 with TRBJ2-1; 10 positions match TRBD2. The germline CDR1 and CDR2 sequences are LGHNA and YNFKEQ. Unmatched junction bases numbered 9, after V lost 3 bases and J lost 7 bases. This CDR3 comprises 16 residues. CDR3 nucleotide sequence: TGTGCCAGCAGCCATCCTAGCGGGAGCCCTGGGAATGAGCAGTTCTTC. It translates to CASSHPSGSPGNEQFF.

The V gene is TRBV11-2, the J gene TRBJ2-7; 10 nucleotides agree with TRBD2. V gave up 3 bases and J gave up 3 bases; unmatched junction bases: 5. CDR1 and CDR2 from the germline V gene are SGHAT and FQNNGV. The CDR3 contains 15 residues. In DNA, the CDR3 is TGTGCCAGCAGCTTCGGGGCTAGCGGGAGCTACGAGCAGTACTTC. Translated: CASSFGASGSYEQYF.

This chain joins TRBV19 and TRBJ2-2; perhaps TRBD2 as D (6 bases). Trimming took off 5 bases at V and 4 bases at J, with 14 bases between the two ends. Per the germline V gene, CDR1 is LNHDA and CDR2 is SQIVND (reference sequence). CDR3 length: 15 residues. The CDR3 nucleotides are TGTGCCAGTAGTGATCGAGGTAGCGGCACCGGGGAGCTGTTTTTT. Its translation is CASSDRGSGTGELFF.

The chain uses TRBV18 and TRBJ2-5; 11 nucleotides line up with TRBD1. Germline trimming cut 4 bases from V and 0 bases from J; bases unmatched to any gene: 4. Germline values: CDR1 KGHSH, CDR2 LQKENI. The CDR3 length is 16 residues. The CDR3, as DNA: TGTGCCAGCTCACAAAGGGACAGGGGGTACCAAGAGACCCAGTACTTC. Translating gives CASSQRDRGYQETQYF.

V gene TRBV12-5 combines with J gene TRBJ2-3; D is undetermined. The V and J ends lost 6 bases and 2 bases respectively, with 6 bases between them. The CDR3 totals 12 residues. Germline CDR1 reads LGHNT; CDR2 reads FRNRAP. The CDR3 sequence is CASGWATDTQYF. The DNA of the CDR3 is TGTGCTAGTGGATGGGCCACAGATACGCAGTATTTT.

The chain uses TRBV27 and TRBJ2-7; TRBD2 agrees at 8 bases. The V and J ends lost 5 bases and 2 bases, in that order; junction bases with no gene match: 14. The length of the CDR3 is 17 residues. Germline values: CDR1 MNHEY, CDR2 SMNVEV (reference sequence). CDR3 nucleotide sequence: TGTGCCAGCAGTCCATTGACGGGGGGGCGTAGAGCCTACGAGCAGTACTTC. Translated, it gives CASSPLTGGRRAYEQYF.

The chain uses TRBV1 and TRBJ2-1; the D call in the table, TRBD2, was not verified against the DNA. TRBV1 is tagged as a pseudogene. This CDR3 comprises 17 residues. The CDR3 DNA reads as TGCACCAGCACACACTCCGGGACTAGCGTTCCCTACAATGAGCAGTTCTTC. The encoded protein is CTSTHSGTSVPYNEQFF.

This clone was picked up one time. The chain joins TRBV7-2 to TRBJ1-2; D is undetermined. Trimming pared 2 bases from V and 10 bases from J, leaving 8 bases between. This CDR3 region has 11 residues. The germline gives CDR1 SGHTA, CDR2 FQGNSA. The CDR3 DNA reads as TGTGCCAGCAGCTTACGGCGGCCCTACACCTTC. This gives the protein CASSLRRPYTF.

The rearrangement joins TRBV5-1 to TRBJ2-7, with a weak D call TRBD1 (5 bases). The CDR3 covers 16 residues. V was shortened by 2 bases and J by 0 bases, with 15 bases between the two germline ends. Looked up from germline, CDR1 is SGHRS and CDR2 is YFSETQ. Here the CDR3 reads CASSFGAALNSYEQYF. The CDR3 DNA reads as TGCGCCAGCAGCTTTGGGGCTGCCCTGAACTCCTACGAGCAGTACTTC.

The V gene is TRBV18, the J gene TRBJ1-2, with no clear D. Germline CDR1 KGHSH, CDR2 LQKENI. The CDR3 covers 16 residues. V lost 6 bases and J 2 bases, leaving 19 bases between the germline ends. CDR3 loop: CASSPGGPPKNYGYTF. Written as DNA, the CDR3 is TGTGCCAGCTCCCCCGGCGGTCCACCTAAGAACTATGGCTACACCTTC.

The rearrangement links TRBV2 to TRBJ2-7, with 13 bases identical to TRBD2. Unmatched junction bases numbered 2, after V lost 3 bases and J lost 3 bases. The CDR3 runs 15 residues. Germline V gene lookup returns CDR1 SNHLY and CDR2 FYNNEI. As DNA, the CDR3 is TGTGCCAGCAGTGAGGGACTAGCGGGATTCTACGAGCAGTACTTC. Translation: CASSEGLAGFYEQYF.